This paragraph reports one T cell receptor (beta chain). These data originate in a study of blood T cell repertoires in COVID-19. Study context: T cells, B-cell-depleted T cells, or PBMCs provided the cDNA or gDNA that served as material.

Germline trimming cut 0 bases from V and 8 bases from J; bases unmatched to any gene: 3. CDR1 is SGDLS, CDR2 YYNGEE, per germline. The CDR3 consists of 13 residues. In the authors' workflow: Reference gene primer amplification in the assay estimated nucleated cell counts. Profiling relied on immunoSEQ multiplex PCR, and the TCRdb table lists in-frame clones only, not all of them. V and J calls and clone size come straight from that table; D and trimming were deduced from the DNA. The sample includes roughly 14,000 clones, around 88% of them seen just once. This chain connects TRBV9 to TRBJ1-2, with 8 bases that match TRBD1. The TCR was taken from a human donor in a cohort sampled during active COVID-19. The sample comprised peripheral blood. The CDR3 DNA reads as TGTGCCAGCAGCGTAGAGGACAGGGAAGGCTACACCTTC. This encodes CASSVEDREGYTF.